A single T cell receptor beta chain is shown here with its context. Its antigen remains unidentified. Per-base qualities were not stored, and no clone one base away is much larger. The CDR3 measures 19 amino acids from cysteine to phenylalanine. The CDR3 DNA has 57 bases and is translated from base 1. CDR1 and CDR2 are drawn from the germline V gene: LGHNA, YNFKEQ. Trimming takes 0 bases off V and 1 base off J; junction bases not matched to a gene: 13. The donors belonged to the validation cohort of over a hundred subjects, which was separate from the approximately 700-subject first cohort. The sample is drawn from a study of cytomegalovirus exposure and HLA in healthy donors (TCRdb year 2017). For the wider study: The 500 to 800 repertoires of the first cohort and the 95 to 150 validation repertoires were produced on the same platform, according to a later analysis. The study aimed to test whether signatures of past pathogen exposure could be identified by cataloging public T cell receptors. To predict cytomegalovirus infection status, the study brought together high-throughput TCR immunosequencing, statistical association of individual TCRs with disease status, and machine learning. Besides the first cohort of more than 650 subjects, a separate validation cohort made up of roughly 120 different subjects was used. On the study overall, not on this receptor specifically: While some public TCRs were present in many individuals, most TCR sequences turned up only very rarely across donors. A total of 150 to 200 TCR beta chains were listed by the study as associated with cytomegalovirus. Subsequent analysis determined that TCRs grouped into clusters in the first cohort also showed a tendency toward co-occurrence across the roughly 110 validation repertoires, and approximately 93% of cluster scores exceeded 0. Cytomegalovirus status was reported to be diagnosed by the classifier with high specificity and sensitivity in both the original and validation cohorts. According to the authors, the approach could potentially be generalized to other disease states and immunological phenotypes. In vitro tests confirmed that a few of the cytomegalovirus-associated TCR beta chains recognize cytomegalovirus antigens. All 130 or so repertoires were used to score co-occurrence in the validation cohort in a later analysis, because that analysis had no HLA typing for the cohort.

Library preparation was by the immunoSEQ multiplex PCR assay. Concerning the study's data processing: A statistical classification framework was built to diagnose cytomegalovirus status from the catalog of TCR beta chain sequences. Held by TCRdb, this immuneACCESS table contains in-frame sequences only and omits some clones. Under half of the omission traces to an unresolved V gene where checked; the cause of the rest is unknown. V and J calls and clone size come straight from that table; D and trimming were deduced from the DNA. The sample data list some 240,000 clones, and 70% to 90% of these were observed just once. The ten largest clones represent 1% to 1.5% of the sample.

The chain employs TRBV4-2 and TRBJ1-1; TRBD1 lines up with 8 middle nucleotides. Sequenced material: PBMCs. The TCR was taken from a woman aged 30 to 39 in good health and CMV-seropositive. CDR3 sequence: CASSQERVRGTGGNTEAFF. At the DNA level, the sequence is TGTGCCAGCAGCCAAGAACGGGTCCGGGGGACAGGCGGGAACACTGAAGCTTTCTTT.